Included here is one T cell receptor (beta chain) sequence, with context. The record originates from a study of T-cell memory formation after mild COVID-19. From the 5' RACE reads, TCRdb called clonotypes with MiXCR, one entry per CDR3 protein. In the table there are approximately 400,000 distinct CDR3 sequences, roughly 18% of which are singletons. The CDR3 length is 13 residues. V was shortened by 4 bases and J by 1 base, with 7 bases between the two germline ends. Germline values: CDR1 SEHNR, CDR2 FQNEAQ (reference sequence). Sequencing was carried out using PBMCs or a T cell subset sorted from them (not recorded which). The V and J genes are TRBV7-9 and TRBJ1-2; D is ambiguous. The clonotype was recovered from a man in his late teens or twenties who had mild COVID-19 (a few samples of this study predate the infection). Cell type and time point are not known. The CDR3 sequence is CASSSFFNYGYTF. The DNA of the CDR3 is TGTGCCAGCAGCTCATTTTTTAACTATGGCTACACCTTC. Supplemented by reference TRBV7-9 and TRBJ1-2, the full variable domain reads DTGVSQNPRHKITKRGQNVTFRCDPISEHNRLYWYRQTLGQGPEFLTYFQNEAQLEKSRLLSDRFSAERPKGSFSTLEIQRTEQGDSAMYLCASSSFFNYGYTFGSGTRLTVV.